The 2 T cell receptor beta chains presented below share a single source sample, sequenced in a study of Graves' ophthalmopathy and Graves' hyperthyroidism. TCR beta CDR3 regions were amplified from RNA transcripts. RT-PCR in the first round used HTBI primers; a second-round multiplex PCR followed. TCRdb re-derived calls from the multiplex PCR reads in MiXCR, one entry per CDR3 protein. Of some 200,000 distinct CDR3 sequences listed, 25% to 30% are singletons. The sequencing sample was made of peripheral blood. The receptors originated from a man aged 50 to 59 with Graves' ophthalmopathy.

This clonotype has ten or more counts. The chain has TRBV19 and TRBJ1-5; no clear D. This CDR3 has 14 residues. The germline gives CDR1 LNHDA, CDR2 SQIVND (reference sequence). V lost 2 bases and J lost 0, with 5 bases in between. Here the CDR3 DNA reads TGTGCCAGTAGTATAAGTGATAGCAATCAGCCCCAGCATTTT. Encoded protein: CASSISDSNQPQHF. Looking up the rest from reference TRBV19 and TRBJ1-5 gives the full variable domain: DGGITQSPKYLFRKEGQNVTLSCEQNLNHDAMYWYRQDPGQGLRLIYYSQIVNDFQKGDIAEGYSVSREKKESFPLTVTSAQKNPTAFYLCASSISDSNQPQHFGDGTRLSIL.

This clonotype has ten or more counts. The chain links TRBV11-2 to TRBJ2-7; perhaps TRBD2 as D (6 bases). Trimming took 2 bases from V and 6 from J, leaving 17 bases between them. Germline V gives CDR1 SGHAT, CDR2 FQNNGV. This CDR3 has 15 amino acids. The CDR3 coding sequence is TGTGCCAGCAGCTTAAGACGACTAGAAAGCTCCGAGCAGTACTTC. Its protein is CASSLRRLESSEQYF.